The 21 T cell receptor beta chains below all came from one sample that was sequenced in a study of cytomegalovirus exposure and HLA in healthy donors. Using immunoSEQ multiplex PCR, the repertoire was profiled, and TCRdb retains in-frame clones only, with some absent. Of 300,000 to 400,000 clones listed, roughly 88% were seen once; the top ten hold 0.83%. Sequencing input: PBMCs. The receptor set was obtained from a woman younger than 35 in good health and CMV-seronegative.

CDR3 in amino acids: CASSRDGVGGATDTQYF. DNA of the CDR3: TGCGCCAGCAGCAGGGACGGCGTGGGAGGTGCCACAGATACGCAGTATTTT. The rearrangement links TRBV5-1 to TRBJ2-3, with D perhaps TRBD2 (6 bases). V was shortened by 4 bases and J by 2 bases, with 20 bases between the two germline ends. Per the germline V gene, CDR1 is SGHRS and CDR2 is YFSETQ. CDR3 length equals 17 residues.

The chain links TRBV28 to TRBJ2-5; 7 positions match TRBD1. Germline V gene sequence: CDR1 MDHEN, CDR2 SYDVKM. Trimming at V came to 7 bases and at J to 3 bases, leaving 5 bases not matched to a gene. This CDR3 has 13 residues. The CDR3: CASTPTGEETQYF. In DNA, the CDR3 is TGTGCCAGCACTCCTACAGGGGAAGAGACCCAGTACTTC.

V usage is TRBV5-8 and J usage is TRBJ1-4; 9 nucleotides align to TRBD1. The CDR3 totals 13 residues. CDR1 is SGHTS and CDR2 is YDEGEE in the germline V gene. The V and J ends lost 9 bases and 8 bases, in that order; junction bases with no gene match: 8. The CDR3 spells CAILGTGWEKLFF. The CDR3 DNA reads TGTGCCATCCTCGGGACAGGGTGGGAAAAACTGTTTTTT. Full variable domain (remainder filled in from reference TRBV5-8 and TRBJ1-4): EAGVTQSPTHLIKTRGQQATLRCSPISGHTSVYWYQQALGLGLQFLLWYDEGEERNRGNFPPRFSGRQFPNYSSELNVNALELEDSALYLCAILGTGWEKLFFGSGTQLSVL.

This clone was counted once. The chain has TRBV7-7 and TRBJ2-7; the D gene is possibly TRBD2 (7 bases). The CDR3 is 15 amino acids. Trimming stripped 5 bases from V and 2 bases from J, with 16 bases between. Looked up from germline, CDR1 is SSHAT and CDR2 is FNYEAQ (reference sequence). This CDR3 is CASSPLGGRPYEQYF. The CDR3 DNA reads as TGTGCCAGCAGCCCCCTGGGGGGGCGCCCCTACGAGCAGTACTTC. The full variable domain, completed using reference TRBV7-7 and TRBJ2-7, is GAGVSQSPRYKVTKRGQDVTLRCDPISSHATLYWYQQALGQGPEFLTYFNYEAQPDKSGLPSDRFSAERPEGSISTLTIQRTEQRDSAMYRCASSPLGGRPYEQYFGPGTRLTVT.

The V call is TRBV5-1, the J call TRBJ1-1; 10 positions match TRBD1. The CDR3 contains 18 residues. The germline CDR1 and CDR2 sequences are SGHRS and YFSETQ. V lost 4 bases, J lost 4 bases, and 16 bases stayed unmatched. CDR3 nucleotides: TGCGCCAGCAGCCTAGCCGGACAGGGGGGTGTCGGATTCACTGAAGCTTTCTTT. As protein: CASSLAGQGGVGFTEAFF.

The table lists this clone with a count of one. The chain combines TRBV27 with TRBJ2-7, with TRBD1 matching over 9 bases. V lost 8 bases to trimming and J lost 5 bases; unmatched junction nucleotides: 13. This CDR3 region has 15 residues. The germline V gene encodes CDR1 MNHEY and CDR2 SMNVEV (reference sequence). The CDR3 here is CASGFVPGQGNEQYF. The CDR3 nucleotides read TGTGCCAGCGGATTTGTACCGGGACAGGGTAACGAGCAGTACTTC.

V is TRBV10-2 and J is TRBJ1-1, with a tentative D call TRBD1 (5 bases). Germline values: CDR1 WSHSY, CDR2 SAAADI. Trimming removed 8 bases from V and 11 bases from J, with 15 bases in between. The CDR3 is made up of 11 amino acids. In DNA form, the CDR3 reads TGCGCCAGCGGGGGAGGGGCCGTTGCTTTCTTT. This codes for CASGGGAVAFF.

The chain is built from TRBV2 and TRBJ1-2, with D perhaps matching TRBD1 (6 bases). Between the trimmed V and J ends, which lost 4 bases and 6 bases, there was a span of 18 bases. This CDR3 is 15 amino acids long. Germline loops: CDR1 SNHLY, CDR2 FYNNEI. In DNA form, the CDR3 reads TGTGCCAGCAGTGTCTGGGAGACAGGAATACATGGCTACACCTTC. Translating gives CASSVWETGIHGYTF.

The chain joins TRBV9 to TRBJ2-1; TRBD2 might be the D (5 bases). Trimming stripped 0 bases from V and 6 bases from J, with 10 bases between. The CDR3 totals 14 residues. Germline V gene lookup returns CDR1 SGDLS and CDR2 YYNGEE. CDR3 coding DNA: TGTGCCAGCAGCGTAGGACTACCCGCCAATGAGCAGTTCTTC. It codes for CASSVGLPANEQFF.

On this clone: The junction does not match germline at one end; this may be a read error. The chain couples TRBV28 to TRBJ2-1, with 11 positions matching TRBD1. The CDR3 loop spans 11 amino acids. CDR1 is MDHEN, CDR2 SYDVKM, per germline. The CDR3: CASSADRGQVF. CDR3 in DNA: TGTGCCAGCAGTGCGGACAGGGGGCAAGTCTTC. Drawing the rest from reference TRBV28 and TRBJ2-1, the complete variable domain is DVKVTQSSRYLVKRTGEKVFLECVQDMDHENMFWYRQDPGLGLRLIYFSYDVKMKEKGDIPEGYSVSREKKERFSLILESASTNQTSMYLCASSADRGQVFGPGTRLTVL.

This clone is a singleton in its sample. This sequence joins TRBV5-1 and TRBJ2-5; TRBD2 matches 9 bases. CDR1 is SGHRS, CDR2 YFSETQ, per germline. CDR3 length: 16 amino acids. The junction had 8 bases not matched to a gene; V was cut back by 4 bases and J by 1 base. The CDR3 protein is CASSELLAGVQETQYF. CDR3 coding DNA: TGCGCCAGCAGCGAGTTACTAGCGGGTGTCCAAGAGACCCAGTACTTC.

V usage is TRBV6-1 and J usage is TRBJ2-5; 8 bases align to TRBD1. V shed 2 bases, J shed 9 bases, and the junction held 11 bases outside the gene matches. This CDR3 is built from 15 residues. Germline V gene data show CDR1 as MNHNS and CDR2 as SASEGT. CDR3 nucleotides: TGTGCCAGCAGTGAAACGGGGCAGGGGGCGTTGGCCCAGTACTTC. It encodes CASSETGQGALAQYF.

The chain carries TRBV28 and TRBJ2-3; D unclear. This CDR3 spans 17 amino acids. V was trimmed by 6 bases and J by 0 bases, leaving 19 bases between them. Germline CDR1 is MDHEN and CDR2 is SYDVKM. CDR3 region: CASSPPFGPTSTDTQYF. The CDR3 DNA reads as TGTGCCAGCAGCCCTCCGTTTGGTCCCACTAGCACAGATACGCAGTATTTT.

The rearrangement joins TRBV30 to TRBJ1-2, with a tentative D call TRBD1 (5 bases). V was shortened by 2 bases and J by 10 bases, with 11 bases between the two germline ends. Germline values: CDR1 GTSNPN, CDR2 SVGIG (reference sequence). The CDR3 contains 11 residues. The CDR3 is CAWSSAGIYTF. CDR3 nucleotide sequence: TGTGCCTGGAGTTCTGCAGGGATCTACACCTTC.

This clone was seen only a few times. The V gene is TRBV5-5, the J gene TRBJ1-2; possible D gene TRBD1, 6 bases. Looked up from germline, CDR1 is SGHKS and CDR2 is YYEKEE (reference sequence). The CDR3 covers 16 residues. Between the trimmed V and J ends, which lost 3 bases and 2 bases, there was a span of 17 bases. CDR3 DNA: TGTGCCAGCAGCTGGTCCGCGACCCAGGGGAACTATGGCTACACCTTC. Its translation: CASSWSATQGNYGYTF.

CDR3 region: CASSLTGEEKLFF. CDR3 in DNA: TGCGCCAGCAGCTTGACAGGGGAGGAAAAACTGTTTTTT. The rearrangement links TRBV5-1 to TRBJ1-4; 7 bases map to TRBD1. Per the germline V gene, CDR1 is SGHRS and CDR2 is YFSETQ. V was clipped by 1 base and J by 8 bases; unmatched bases: 2. CDR3 size: 13 residues.

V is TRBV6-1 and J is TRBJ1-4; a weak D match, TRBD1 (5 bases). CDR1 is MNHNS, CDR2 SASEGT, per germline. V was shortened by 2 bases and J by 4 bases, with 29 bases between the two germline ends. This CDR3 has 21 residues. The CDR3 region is CASSENPSRQYRHSLNEKLFF. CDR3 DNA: TGTGCCAGCAGTGAAAATCCATCAAGACAGTACCGCCACAGTCTTAATGAAAAACTGTTTTTT.

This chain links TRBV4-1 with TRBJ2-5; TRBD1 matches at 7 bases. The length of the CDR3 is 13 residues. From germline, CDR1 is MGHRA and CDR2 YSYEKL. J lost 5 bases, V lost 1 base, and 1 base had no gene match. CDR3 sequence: CASSQGTGETQYF. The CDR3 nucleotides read TGCGCCAGCAGCCAAGGGACAGGCGAGACCCAGTACTTC.

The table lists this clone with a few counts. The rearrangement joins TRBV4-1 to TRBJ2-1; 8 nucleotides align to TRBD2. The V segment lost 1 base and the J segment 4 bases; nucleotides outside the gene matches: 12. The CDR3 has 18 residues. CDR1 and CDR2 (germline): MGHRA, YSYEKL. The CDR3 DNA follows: TGCGCCAGCAGCCAAGTCAATTTTATTTCGGGAGGGTACAATGAGCAGTTCTTC. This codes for CASSQVNFISGGYNEQFF.

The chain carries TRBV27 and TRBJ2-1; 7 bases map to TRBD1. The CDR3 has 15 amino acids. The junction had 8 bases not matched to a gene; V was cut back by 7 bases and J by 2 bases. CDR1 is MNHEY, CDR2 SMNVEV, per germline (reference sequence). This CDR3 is CASNLRGRPYNEQFF. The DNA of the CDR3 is TGTGCCAGCAACCTGAGGGGGCGCCCCTACAATGAGCAGTTCTTC.

As DNA, the CDR3 is TGTGCCACCCAGGGGGCTCGCGGCTACACCTTC. This gives the protein CATQGARGYTF. The rearrangement links TRBV6-1 to TRBJ1-2, with TRBD1 matching over 8 bases. Germline CDR1 MNHNS, CDR2 SASEGT. CDR3 size: 11 residues. V lost 10 bases to trimming and J lost 8 bases; unmatched junction nucleotides: 6.